This record looks at one T cell receptor (beta chain) sequence and its context. Its antigen remains unidentified. PCR employed 60 Vbeta and 13 Jbeta primers. Produced via immunoSEQ multiplex PCR; TCRdb's table is partial and in-frame only. The data contain around 300,000 clones, roughly 70% of them singletons. The V gene's germline CDR1 is LNHDA and CDR2 SQIVND (reference sequence). The CDR3 loop spans 16 amino acids. The V end was cut by 6 bases, the J end by 4 bases, with 19 bases between. This sample was taken from a study of cytomegalovirus exposure and HLA in healthy donors. At the level of the study: From HLA-typed donors, an early data release held tens of millions of unique TCRs. General study results and limits: Among TCR beta chains, those listed as cytomegalovirus-associated numbered over 150. Many donors carried some public TCRs, although rarity characterized most TCR sequences. Researchers reportedly found TCR beta sequences accurately predicted most subjects' HLA-A and HLA-B alleles.

The chain couples TRBV19 to TRBJ1-3, with D uncertain. This sequence originates from a female donor in good health and CMV-seronegative. Sequenced material: PBMCs. For the CDR3, the DNA is TGTGCCAGTAGGCTCTCTACCGGGAGAGGGGGAAACACCATATATTTT. It codes for CASRLSTGRGGNTIYF.